The rows below give T cell receptor beta chains drawn from one sample of a study of shared clonotypes between healthy human individuals. Clones were read by immunoSEQ multiplex PCR, and TCRdb kept only the in-frame ones, dropping some. The sample lists roughly 1,800,000 clones; roughly 95% were seen once. Input material: naive CD8+ T cells sorted from blood. Receptors were obtained from a man aged 18-30 years in good health. CDR3s leave out the opening cysteine and the closing phenylalanine or tryptophan. D genes are given only for firm matches.

>TRBV4-2|TRBD1
ASSQEEVGQDSYEQY
>TRBV7-3|NA
ASRSGLTGELF
>TRBV7-8|NA
ASTAGFSYEQY
>TRBV6-5|NA
ASSYSAGTPSYEQY
>TRBV6-1|NA
ASSEFSLSSYEQY
>TRBV4-1|TRBD1
ASSQVGGQTNLRGEKLF
>TRBV27|NA
ASTSRTAFSGANVLT
>TRBV7-6|NA
ASSRMELYNEQF
>TRBV13|NA
ASSYLNGGKETQY
>TRBV4-1|NA
ASSQEQEGPLSYEQY
>TRBV14|NA
ASSPEPSWSSYEQY
>TRBV27|TRBD1
ASSQGQGIFAYEQY
>TRBV6-1|NA
ASSEAVVNYGYT
>TRBV4-2|TRBD2
ASSQEGGLAGAGNEQF
>TRBV6-5|NA
ASSYEGFSSGNTIY
>TRBV5-6|NA
ASSLVPSDYEQY
>TRBV4-3|NA
ASSQSGQKEETQY
>TRBV9|NA
ASSVGNSDQY
>TRBV5-4|TRBD2
ASSFVAGGPVRTGELF
>TRBV27|NA
ASLGPPGYEQY
>TRBV9|TRBD1
ASSIGTGPGYGYT
>TRBV5-6|NA
ASSLGVALETQY
>TRBV27|NA
ASSYTGSNTEAF
>TRBV25-1|NA
ATARVTLAYNEQF
>TRBV15|NA
ATSRERDPTAGNTIY
>TRBV4-1|NA
ASSQRTEANYGYT
>TRBV7-8|NA
ASSPWGDATDNSPLH